These 2 T cell receptor beta chains came from one sample sequenced in a study of blood T cells in healthy people across ages. The authors ran a second PCR of about 6 to 11 cycles using a sample-barcoded 5' primer and a J-beta primer mix. A single record per CDR3 protein comes from TCRdb applying MiXCR to the 5' RACE reads. The sample has about 1.4 million distinct CDR3 sequences, around 59% seen once. The sequencing input was blood. These receptors all stem from a man younger than 35 in good health.

The chain employs TRBV29-1 and TRBJ2-7, with TRBD2 identical over 11 bases. The end of the DNA is better explained by TRBJ2-1, so the J call may be wrong. Germline CDR1 is SQVTM and CDR2 is ANQGSEA. This CDR3 has 14 amino acids. The chain's CDR3 is CSVDTSGRLGGQFF. The CDR3 DNA sequence: TGCAGCGTTGATACTAGCGGGAGACTAGGGGGGCAGTTCTTC.

This chain links TRBV4-2 with TRBJ2-1; TRBD2 aligns across 9 bases. The germline V gene encodes CDR1 LGHNA and CDR2 YNFKEQ. The CDR3 is 16 residues long. V dropped 2 bases and J dropped 9; count of bases not matched to a gene: 11. CDR3 in amino acids: CASSQSTSGTVGEQFF. DNA for the CDR3: TGTGCCAGCAGCCAATCGACTAGCGGTACCGTTGGTGAGCAGTTCTTC.